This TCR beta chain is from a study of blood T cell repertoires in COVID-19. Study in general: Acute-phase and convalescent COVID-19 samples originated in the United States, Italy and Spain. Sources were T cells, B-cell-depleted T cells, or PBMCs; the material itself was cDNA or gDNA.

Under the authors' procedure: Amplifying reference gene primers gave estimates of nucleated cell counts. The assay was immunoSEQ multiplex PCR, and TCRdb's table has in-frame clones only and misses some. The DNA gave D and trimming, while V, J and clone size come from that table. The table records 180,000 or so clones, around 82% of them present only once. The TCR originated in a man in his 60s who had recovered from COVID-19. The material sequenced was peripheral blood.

The DNA for the CDR3 is TGTGCCAGCAGCAAGGATTGTGACAGGGCTACCTACGAGCAGTACTTC. Its protein product is CASSKDCDRATYEQYF. This chain connects TRBV21-1 to TRBJ2-7; the DNA was not used to check the table's D call, TRBD1. TRBV21-1 is marked as a pseudogene. The CDR3 has 16 amino acids.